Listed here are 13 T cell receptor beta chains from one sample, sequenced in a study of blood T cell repertoires in COVID-19. Repertoires were generated with immunoSEQ multiplex PCR, while TCRdb's copy carries only in-frame clones and drops some. The sample shows about 330,000 clones, over 80% of them seen only once. Sequenced material: peripheral blood. The source of these receptors is a man aged 30 to 39 with COVID-19, enrolled during active disease.

V is TRBV10-3 and J is TRBJ1-2, with TRBD1 matching 10 bases. V trimming: 9 bases; J trimming: 6 bases; junction bases outside the gene matches: 13. CDR1 is ENHRY, CDR2 SYGVKD, per germline. The CDR3 contains 15 residues. The CDR3 region is CAITSRDRGGDGYTF. CDR3 sequence (DNA): TGTGCCATTACAAGCCGGGACAGGGGAGGGGATGGCTACACCTTC.

The sample holds a few counts of this clone. This sequence joins TRBV7-9 and TRBJ1-5; TRBD1 matches at 7 bases. The trim removed 1 base at V and 5 bases at J, leaving 2 bases unmatched. The CDR3 runs to 14 residues. The germline gives CDR1 SEHNR, CDR2 FQNEAQ (reference sequence). DNA for the CDR3: TGTGCCAGCAGCTTAGGACAGGGTCATCAGCCCCAGCATTTT. Protein: CASSLGQGHQPQHF.

The chain combines TRBV5-4 with TRBJ1-1, with D perhaps matching TRBD1 (5 bases). This CDR3 spans 15 amino acids. Trimming cost V 0 bases and J 1 base, with 10 bases left between them. CDR1 and CDR2 (germline): SGHNT, YYREEE (reference sequence). The CDR3 region is CASSLGGEENTEAFF. In DNA form, the CDR3 reads TGTGCCAGCAGCTTGGGGGGCGAGGAGAACACTGAAGCTTTCTTT.

The chain is built from TRBV6-5 and TRBJ1-3; TRBD1 aligns across 8 bases. This CDR3 is built from 14 residues. Looked up from germline, CDR1 is MNHEY and CDR2 is SVGAGI. The V gene end was trimmed by 5 bases and the J gene end by 4 bases; junction bases not matched to a gene: 4. The CDR3 sequence is CASSPRGPGNTIYF. The CDR3, as DNA: TGTGCCAGCAGTCCCAGGGGGCCAGGAAACACCATATATTTT.

With respect to this clone: In the same sample, other DNA sequences code for this CDR3. The chain employs TRBV9 and TRBJ1-1; TRBD1 matches 8 bases. This CDR3 is 15 amino acids long. The V and J ends lost 0 bases and 0 bases, in that order; junction bases with no gene match: 1. In germline, CDR1 is SGDLS, CDR2 YYNGEE. The CDR3 sequence: CASSVGQGMNTEAFF. DNA of the CDR3: TGTGCCAGCAGCGTAGGACAGGGGATGAACACTGAAGCTTTCTTT.

The chain couples TRBV11-2 to TRBJ2-5; 10 bases line up with TRBD2. Per the germline V gene, CDR1 is SGHAT and CDR2 is FQNNGV. The CDR3 length is 13 residues. V shed 5 bases, J shed 5 bases, and the junction held 2 bases outside the gene matches. The CDR3 DNA follows: TGTGCCAGCAGCCTGGGACTAGCGGAGACCCAGTACTTC. This gives the protein CASSLGLAETQYF.

This chain links TRBV4-3 with TRBJ1-2; 9 bases agree with TRBD1. The CDR3 loop spans 15 amino acids. Trimming at V came to 4 bases and at J to 2 bases, leaving 5 bases not matched to a gene. Germline loops: CDR1 LGHNA, CDR2 YSLEER. The CDR3 is CASSPQGQGNYGYTF. Here the CDR3 DNA reads TGCGCCAGCAGCCCCCAGGGACAGGGAAACTATGGCTACACCTTC.

The V and J genes are TRBV27 and TRBJ1-4; D possibly corresponds to TRBD1 (6 bases). The length of the CDR3 is 15 residues. V was trimmed by 5 bases and J by 8 bases, leaving 18 bases between them. Germline CDR1 and CDR2: MNHEY and SMNVEV (reference sequence). CDR3 DNA: TGTGCCAGCAGTATCCGACAGGACTTAGGGGAAAAACTGTTTTTT. The encoded protein is CASSIRQDLGEKLFF.

This chain links TRBV6-5 with TRBJ2-1; D not resolved. Trimming took 4 bases from V and 8 from J, leaving 12 bases between them. Per the germline V gene, CDR1 is MNHEY and CDR2 is SVGAGI. This CDR3 contains 13 residues. CDR3 sequence: CASSLPSVDEQFF. In nucleotides, the CDR3 is TGTGCCAGCAGTTTACCCTCGGTCGATGAGCAGTTCTTC.

The chain uses TRBV24-1 and TRBJ2-5; TRBD2 matches 11 bases. Germline CDR1 and CDR2: KGHDR and SFDVKD. Unmatched junction bases numbered 8, after V lost 6 bases and J lost 3 bases. This CDR3 has 16 residues. The CDR3 nucleotides are TGTGCCACCAGTCGCTCGCTAGCGGGAGGAAAAGAGACCCAGTACTTC. Amino acid sequence: CATSRSLAGGKETQYF.

The rearrangement links TRBV21-1 to TRBJ2-3; TRBD2 was called by the table and not checked on the DNA. TRBV21-1 is labeled a pseudogene. This CDR3 spans 20 amino acids. CDR3 bases: TGTGCCAGCAGCAAAGTTGCAGGGGCCCGGACTAGCGGGGGCACAGATACGCAGTATTTT. Translation: CASSKVAGARTSGGTDTQYF.

The V and J genes are TRBV12-5 and TRBJ1-1; D not certain. CDR1 and CDR2 from the germline V gene are LGHNT and FRNRAP. With 6 bases removed from V and 2 bases from J, the gap between germline ends came to 10 bases. The CDR3 has 13 residues. In nucleotides, the CDR3 is TGTGCTAGTGGCACAGAGAAAAACACTGAAGCTTTCTTT. It codes for CASGTEKNTEAFF.

This rearrangement joins TRBV7-2 to TRBJ1-5, with unresolved D. V was trimmed by 2 bases and J by 3 bases, leaving 11 bases between them. Germline CDR1 and CDR2: SGHTA and FQGNSA. The CDR3 loop spans 15 amino acids. CDR3 region: CASSLMTQINQPQHF. CDR3 DNA: TGTGCCAGCAGCTTAATGACACAGATCAATCAGCCCCAGCATTTT.